These T cell receptor beta chains were read from a single sample in a study of shared clonotypes between healthy human individuals. Clones were read by immunoSEQ multiplex PCR, and TCRdb kept only the in-frame ones, dropping some. The sample has about 2.1 million clones, around 93% seen once. The sequencing input was naive CD8+ T cells from PBMCs. These receptor sequences come from a man aged 18 to 35 in good health. Some clones in this sample may be carry-over from other donors' samples. CDR3s include the opening cysteine and the closing phenylalanine or tryptophan. The D gene is left open where the match is weak. Only part of the rows carry a size: once, few, many, or a class if the clone is expanded.

J gene	V gene	D gene	clone size	CDR3 protein	CDR3 DNA
TRBJ2-7	TRBV27	TRBD2	NA	CASGGGGNYEQYF	TGTGCCAGCGGTGGGGGGGGAAACTACGAGCAGTACTTC
TRBJ1-6	TRBV6-5	TRBD1	NA	CASNGQGVGPLHF	TGTGCCAGCAACGGACAGGGTGTCGGACCCCTCCACTTT
TRBJ2-7	TRBV5-1	NA	NA	CASSSRNAPYEQYF	TGCGCCAGCAGCTCCCGGAATGCCCCCTACGAGCAGTACTTC
TRBJ2-5	TRBV11-2	NA	NA	CASSLWWQGGETQYF	TGTGCCAGCAGCTTGTGGTGGCAGGGAGGCGAGACCCAGTACTTC
TRBJ2-1	TRBV5-1	TRBD1	NA	CASSLTGGPDLGYNEQFF	TGCGCCAGCAGCTTGACAGGGGGACCGGACTTAGGCTACAATGAGCAGTTCTTC
TRBJ1-4	TRBV28	NA	few	CASSPRIVRGTNEKLFF	TGTGCCAGCAGTCCCCGTATTGTCCGTGGCACTAATGAAAAACTGTTTTTT
TRBJ2-5	TRBV6-5	TRBD1	NA	CASSYQGARETQYF	TGTGCCAGCAGTTACCAGGGGGCGCGCGAGACCCAGTACTTC
TRBJ2-5	TRBV19	NA	NA	CATRRGGKETQYF	TGTGCCACCCGGAGGGGGGGAAAAGAGACCCAGTACTTC
TRBJ2-7	TRBV5-8	NA	once	CASSLGGYEQYF	TGTGCCAGCAGCTTGGGGGGTTACGAGCAGTACTTC
TRBJ1-1	TRBV19	NA	NA	CASSLTPGTEAFF	TGTGCCAGTAGCTTGACCCCTGGGACTGAAGCTTTCTTT
TRBJ1-4	TRBV5-6	NA	NA	CASSFRQDEKLFF	TGTGCCAGCAGCTTTCGCCAGGATGAAAAACTGTTTTTT
TRBJ2-1	TRBV5-6	NA	NA	CASLLGGTPGNEQFF	TGTGCCAGCCTCCTGGGCGGGACTCCCGGGAATGAGCAGTTCTTC
TRBJ2-1	TRBV9	TRBD2	once	CASSASAGVVYNEQFF	TGTGCCAGCAGCGCATCAGCGGGAGTAGTCTACAATGAGCAGTTCTTC
TRBJ2-7	TRBV27	TRBD2	NA	CASKVEEGREDSYEQYF	TGTGCCAGCAAGGTGGAAGAAGGGCGGGAGGATTCCTACGAGCAGTACTTC
TRBJ2-7	TRBV9	NA	NA	CASSPHLALNSYEQYF	TGTGCCAGCAGCCCACACTTAGCGCTTAACTCCTACGAGCAGTACTTC
TRBJ2-7	TRBV4-3	TRBD1	NA	CASSQEWDSSYEQYF	TGCGCCAGCAGCCAAGAATGGGACAGCTCCTACGAGCAGTACTTC
TRBJ2-3	TRBV28	NA	NA	CASSSVGTADTQYF	TGTGCCAGCAGTTCCGTCGGGACTGCAGATACGCAGTATTTT
TRBJ1-1	TRBV7-3	NA	NA	CASSLTADGNTEAFF	TGTGCCAGCAGCTTAACCGCCGACGGGAACACTGAAGCTTTCTTT
TRBJ1-2	TRBV19	NA	NA	CASSTRWSNYGYTF	TGTGCCAGTAGTACCCGGTGGAGTAACTATGGCTACACCTTC
TRBJ2-7	TRBV7-9	NA	NA	CASSVGRNEQYF	TGTGCCAGCAGCGTGGGACGCAACGAGCAGTACTTC
TRBJ1-2	TRBV28	NA	NA	CASRKGGNYGYTF	TGTGCCAGCAGGAAGGGGGGGAACTATGGCTACACCTTC
TRBJ2-2	TRBV7-2	TRBD2	once	CASSPRPASGVDTGELFF	TGTGCCAGCAGCCCCCGGCCGGCTAGCGGGGTTGACACCGGGGAGCTGTTTTTT
TRBJ2-5	TRBV27	NA	NA	CASSPGRGETQYF	TGTGCCAGCAGTCCCGGGCGTGGGGAGACCCAGTACTTC
TRBJ2-1	TRBV7-6	TRBD2	once	CASSPSSGAREQFF	TGTGCCAGCAGCCCATCTAGCGGGGCCAGGGAGCAGTTCTTC
TRBJ1-1	TRBV27	NA	few	CASSLSGRTEAFF	TGTGCCAGCAGTTTATCCGGGAGGACTGAAGCTTTCTTT
TRBJ1-1	TRBV27	NA	NA	CASRFGGAYTEAFF	TGTGCCAGCAGATTCGGTGGGGCGTACACTGAAGCTTTCTTT
TRBJ2-2	TRBV7-6	NA	NA	CASSLLGSTGELFF	TGTGCCAGCAGCTTGCTGGGGAGCACCGGGGAGCTGTTTTTT
TRBJ2-7	TRBV9	NA	NA	CASREGSEQYF	TGTGCCAGCAGAGAGGGCAGCGAGCAGTACTTC
TRBJ2-5	TRBV7-2	NA	once	CASSLWDIEGETQYF	TGTGCCAGCAGCTTATGGGATATCGAGGGAGAGACCCAGTACTTC
TRBJ1-5	TRBV6-5	NA	NA	CASSTGTPNQPQHF	TGTGCCAGCAGTACAGGGACCCCCAATCAGCCCCAGCATTTT
TRBJ1-5	TRBV2	NA	NA	CASSPGPPGGNQPQHF	TGTGCCAGCAGTCCGGGGCCTCCCGGCGGCAATCAGCCCCAGCATTTT
TRBJ2-2	TRBV7-9	TRBD2	NA	CASSSTLLAGGNTGELFF	TGTGCCAGCAGCTCGACCTTACTAGCGGGAGGGAACACCGGGGAGCTGTTTTTT
TRBJ2-2	TRBV19	NA	NA	CASSIPTGLITGELFF	TGTGCCAGTAGTATCCCGACAGGTCTTATCACCGGGGAGCTGTTTTTT
TRBJ2-7	TRBV30	TRBD1	NA	CACRQGAYEQYF	TGTGCCTGTCGACAGGGGGCCTACGAGCAGTACTTC
TRBJ1-6	TRBV7-9	TRBD1	NA	CASSPRDRANSPLHF	TGTGCCAGCAGCCCTCGGGACAGGGCAAATTCACCCCTCCACTTT
TRBJ1-1	TRBV7-9	NA	NA	CASSTQRGGNTEAFF	TGTGCCAGCTCTACCCAGCGGGGGGGCAACACTGAAGCTTTCTTT
TRBJ1-1	TRBV15	NA	NA	CATSLDGNTEAFF	TGTGCCACCAGCCTGGACGGTAACACTGAAGCTTTCTTT
TRBJ2-7	TRBV11-2	TRBD2	NA	CASSSSQGGLAGRAYEQYF	TGTGCCAGCAGCTCATCACAGGGGGGACTAGCGGGGAGGGCCTACGAGCAGTACTTC
TRBJ2-7	TRBV30	TRBD2	NA	CAWSVGTSGFYEQYF	TGTGCCTGGAGTGTCGGGACTAGCGGTTTCTACGAGCAGTACTTC
TRBJ2-1	TRBV7-9	TRBD2	NA	CASSDGLALKWNEQFF	TGTGCCAGCAGCGACGGACTAGCTCTGAAGTGGAATGAGCAGTTCTTC
TRBJ2-7	TRBV5-1	NA	NA	CASSLDGTSSYEQYF	TGCGCCAGCAGCTTGGACGGAACGAGCTCCTACGAGCAGTACTTC
TRBJ2-2	TRBV29-1	TRBD2	NA	CSARRGGTGELFF	TGCAGCGCCCGCCGGGGGGGGACCGGGGAGCTGTTTTTT
TRBJ2-5	TRBV11-1	TRBD2	NA	CASSATSGARQETQYF	TGTGCCAGCAGCGCCACTAGCGGGGCACGCCAAGAGACCCAGTACTTC
TRBJ2-7	TRBV5-5	TRBD1	NA	CASSWGTGNYEQYF	TGTGCCAGCAGCTGGGGGACAGGGAACTACGAGCAGTACTTC
TRBJ1-5	TRBV5-6	NA	NA	CASSLSGSNQPQHF	TGTGCCAGCAGCTTGTCAGGGAGCAATCAGCCCCAGCATTTT
TRBJ2-1	TRBV11-2	NA	NA	CASSLAGPSYNEQFF	TGTGCCAGCAGCTTAGCGGGTCCCTCCTACAATGAGCAGTTCTTC
TRBJ2-7	TRBV7-9	NA	NA	CASSLGGREQYF	TGTGCCAGCAGCTTAGGGGGCCGGGAGCAGTACTTC
TRBJ1-2	TRBV28	NA	once	CASSYGSRYGYTF	TGTGCCAGCAGTTACGGGTCACGCTATGGCTACACCTTC
TRBJ1-4	TRBV7-9	TRBD1	NA	CASSRRDRGEKLFF	TGTGCCAGCAGCCGCCGGGACAGGGGTGAAAAACTGTTTTTT
TRBJ2-5	TRBV19	NA	NA	CASDRRGRAQYF	TGTGCCAGTGACCGGCGGGGAAGGGCCCAGTACTTC
TRBJ2-1	TRBV28	TRBD1	NA	CASSPARDRGSDEQFF	TGTGCCAGCAGCCCCGCCAGAGACAGGGGTTCCGATGAGCAGTTCTTC
TRBJ2-5	TRBV7-6	NA	NA	CASSRRGRGGETQYF	TGTGCCAGCAGTCGTAGAGGCAGGGGGGGGGAGACCCAGTACTTC
TRBJ2-5	TRBV10-3	NA	NA	CAIIPQETQYF	TGTGCCATTATCCCTCAAGAGACCCAGTACTTC
TRBJ2-1	TRBV9	NA	once	CASSVVLAPYNEQFF	TGTGCCAGCAGCGTAGTTCTAGCGCCATACAATGAGCAGTTCTTC
TRBJ1-3	TRBV27	TRBD1	NA	CASSPQGITLLAGNTIYF	TGTGCCAGCAGTCCACAGGGGATAACTTTGCTCGCTGGAAACACCATATATTTT
TRBJ2-3	TRBV9	TRBD2	NA	CASSGLAGGVLRDTQYF	TGTGCCAGCAGCGGACTAGCGGGAGGGGTCCTCCGAGATACGCAGTATTTT
TRBJ1-2	TRBV14	NA	NA	CASSHQAPFYTF	TGTGCCAGCAGCCACCAGGCCCCGTTCTACACCTTC
TRBJ2-7	TRBV2	NA	NA	CASGRVSYEQYF	TGTGCCAGCGGCAGGGTCTCCTACGAGCAGTACTTC
TRBJ2-3	TRBV6-6	NA	NA	CASLGAHPDTQYF	TGTGCCAGCCTAGGGGCGCATCCAGATACGCAGTATTTT
TRBJ2-7	TRBV30	NA	NA	CAWSVAHRDEQYF	TGTGCCTGGAGTGTAGCCCACCGAGACGAGCAGTACTTC